This passage covers 16 T cell receptor beta chains from one sample sequenced in a study of blood T cell repertoires in COVID-19. Generated by immunoSEQ multiplex PCR, the TCRdb table keeps only in-frame clones and is missing some. The table shows some 220,000 clones, with just over 85% occurring only once. What was sequenced was PBMCs or T cells enriched from blood (not recorded which). The receptors were gathered from a woman aged 35 to 49 with acute COVID-19.

CDR3 sequence: CASSPPASGTEAFF. The CDR3 region has the DNA TGTGCCAGTAGTCCTCCGGCGTCGGGGACTGAAGCTTTCTTT. The chain links TRBV19 to TRBJ1-1; D remains unclear. The CDR3 totals 14 residues. Between the trimmed V and J ends, which lost 5 bases and 5 bases, there was a span of 15 bases. CDR1 is LNHDA, CDR2 SQIVND, per germline (reference sequence). The full variable domain, with the rest looked up from reference TRBV19 and TRBJ1-1, is DGGITQSPKYLFRKEGQNVTLSCEQNLNHDAMYWYRQDPGQGLRLIYYSQIVNDFQKGDIAEGYSVSREKKESFPLTVTSAQKNPTAFYLCASSPPASGTEAFFGQGTRLTVV.

This CDR3 reads CASSYRRGTQYF. DNA of the CDR3: TGTGCCAGCAGTTACAGACGGGGGACCCAGTACTTC. This rearrangement joins TRBV6-5 to TRBJ2-5; D perhaps matches TRBD2 (5 bases). CDR3 size: 12 residues. V was clipped by 2 bases and J by 7 bases, with 8 bases between them. Germline lookup yields CDR1 MNHEY and CDR2 SVGAGI.

The chain combines TRBV29-1 with TRBJ1-2; TRBD1 might be the D (5 bases). This CDR3 region has 14 residues. The V gene's germline CDR1 is SQVTM and CDR2 ANQGSEA. As DNA, the CDR3 is TGCAGTGGGATTTCTAGGAGGGGCGACTATGGCTACACCTTC. Amino acids: CSGISRRGDYGYTF. Variable domain in full (rest from reference TRBV29-1 and TRBJ1-2): SAVISQKPSRDICQRGTSLTIQCQVDSQVTMMFWYRQQPGQSLTLIATANQGSEATYESGFVIDKFPISRPNLTFSTLTVSNMSPEDSSIYLCSGISRRGDYGYTFGSGTRLTVV.

The chain is built from TRBV6-6 and TRBJ1-6; possible D gene TRBD1, 5 bases. Trimming left V 2 bases short and J 9 bases short, with 17 bases between. CDR3 length equals 16 residues. In germline, CDR1 is MNHNY, CDR2 SVGAGI (reference sequence). The DNA of the CDR3 is TGTGCCAGCAGTTACGACGGAGGGACTAGGGGTTCACCCCTCCACTTT. Amino acids: CASSYDGGTRGSPLHF.

This sequence joins TRBV5-1 and TRBJ2-7, with D tentatively TRBD1 (6 bases). The CDR3 covers 13 residues. The germline gives CDR1 SGHRS, CDR2 YFSETQ. Deletions cut 5 bases from V and 0 bases from J, with 9 bases between. DNA for the CDR3: TGCGCCAGCAGACGACAGGACTCCTACGAGCAGTACTTC. Its protein product is CASRRQDSYEQYF.

The chain has TRBV27 and TRBJ2-1; 7 bases agree with TRBD1. In germline, CDR1 is MNHEY, CDR2 SMNVEV (reference sequence). This CDR3 has 15 residues. Losses at the gene ends were 3 bases for V and 5 bases for J; bases not matched to a gene: 7. The CDR3 reads CASSFRQGSNNEQFF. CDR3 nucleotides: TGTGCCAGCAGTTTTAGACAGGGAAGTAACAATGAGCAGTTCTTC.

The chain couples TRBV6-2 or TRBV6-3 to TRBJ1-1, with a weak D call TRBD1 (5 bases). V was trimmed by 2 bases and J by 7 bases, leaving 14 bases between them. The CDR3 covers 14 residues. CDR1 and CDR2 (germline): MNHEY, SVGEGT. In DNA, the CDR3 is TGTGCCAGCAGTTACCGCCAGACAGTGTTTGAAGCTTTCTTT. It yields the protein CASSYRQTVFEAFF.

V gene TRBV18 combines with J gene TRBJ2-2; 7 nucleotides align to TRBD2. The germline gives CDR1 KGHSH, CDR2 LQKENI. The V gene end was trimmed by 3 bases and the J gene end by 4 bases; junction bases not matched to a gene: 11. CDR3 size: 17 residues. CDR3 DNA: TGTGCCAGCTCACCCCTCGAAAGGGACTACTTCACCGGGGAGCTGTTTTTT. Translating gives CASSPLERDYFTGELFF. The full variable domain, in which reference TRBV18 and TRBJ2-2 provide the parts outside the CDR3, is NAGVMQNPRHLVRRRGQEARLRCSPMKGHSHVYWYRQLPEEGLKFMVYLQKENIIDESGMPKERFSAEFPKEGPSILRIQQVVRGDSAAYFCASSPLERDYFTGELFFGEGSRLTVL.

This clone was seen only once. The chain couples TRBV6-6 to TRBJ1-2; D is ambiguous. Germline V gene lookup returns CDR1 MNHNY and CDR2 SVGAGI (reference sequence). The germline V and J ends were trimmed by 5 bases and 4 bases, with 8 bases remaining between them. The CDR3 covers 12 residues. CDR3 DNA: TGTGCCAGCAGTCCAGATGTCTATGGCTACACCTTC. Translated: CASSPDVYGYTF.

This clone appeared a few times. The J gene is TRBJ1-2, the V gene TRBV4-1; TRBD1 is a possible D gene (6 bases). Germline V gene data show CDR1 as MGHRA and CDR2 as YSYEKL. V lost 4 bases and J 2 bases, leaving 20 bases between the germline ends. The CDR3 length is 17 residues. CDR3 bases: TGCGCCAGCAGCCGGGACCCATTACAGGGAGGGAACTATGGCTACACCTTC. Translated: CASSRDPLQGGNYGYTF.

This chain connects TRBV27 to TRBJ1-2; unclear D gene. Per the germline V gene, CDR1 is MNHEY and CDR2 is SMNVEV (reference sequence). CDR3 size: 14 residues. V lost 3 bases and J lost 4, with 12 bases in between. CDR3 loop: CASSLSENGYGYTF. As DNA, the CDR3 is TGTGCCAGCAGTTTGAGTGAGAACGGCTATGGCTACACCTTC.

This clone turned up a few times. V usage is TRBV19 and J usage is TRBJ1-1; 8 bases map to TRBD1. The CDR3 runs 15 residues. Germline V gives CDR1 LNHDA, CDR2 SQIVND (reference sequence). V shed 6 bases and J 0 bases; nucleotides not matched to a gene: 6. Here the CDR3 DNA reads TGTGCCAGTAGCATTGGGACAGGCGTGAACACTGAAGCTTTCTTT. This translates into CASSIGTGVNTEAFF.

The chain employs TRBV30 and TRBJ1-3, with D perhaps TRBD1 (5 bases). The CDR3 consists of 17 residues. Germline V CDR1 and CDR2: GTSNPN, SVGIG (reference sequence). V dropped 3 bases and J dropped 0 bases, with 18 bases sitting between them. This CDR3 reads CAWSLGEGPISGNTIYF. Here the CDR3 DNA reads TGTGCCTGGAGCCTAGGGGAGGGACCGATCTCTGGAAACACCATATATTTT.

CDR3 in amino acids: CASSLFFRANGDIQYF. The CDR3 DNA follows: TGTGCCAGCAGCTTATTTTTCAGGGCGAATGGAGACATTCAGTACTTC. The chain links TRBV7-9 to TRBJ2-4; maybe TRBD1 (5 bases). Germline V CDR1 and CDR2: SEHNR, FQNEAQ (reference sequence). The length of the CDR3 is 16 residues. Trimming left V 2 bases short and J 8 bases short, with 19 bases between.

This sequence joins TRBV19 and TRBJ1-2, with 7 bases that match TRBD1. The CDR3 has 14 residues. Per germline, CDR1 LNHDA and CDR2 SQIVND (reference sequence). V was pared by 4 bases and J by 3 bases, with 5 bases of the junction left unmatched. DNA of the CDR3: TGTGCCAGTAGTAGCCAGGGGGTTGACTATGGCTACACCTTC. It codes for CASSSQGVDYGYTF.

V is TRBV5-1 and J is TRBJ2-7, with 7 bases matching TRBD1. The CDR3 extends over 14 amino acids. The germline V gene encodes CDR1 SGHRS and CDR2 YFSETQ. V lost 3 bases and J lost 0; bases outside the gene matches: 3. The CDR3 DNA is TGCGCCAGCAGCTACAGGGGTCTCTCCTACGAGCAGTACTTC. It translates to CASSYRGLSYEQYF.